This entry lists 16 T cell receptor beta chains sequenced from one sample in a study of OX40 agonist ivuxolimab in advanced cancers. Produced via immunoSEQ multiplex PCR; TCRdb's table is partial and in-frame only. The sample has over 15,000 clones, 80% to 90% seen once. The source was CD4+ or CD8+ T cells sorted from blood, collected in a trial of the OX40 agonist ivuxolimab. These receptors all stem from an adult with an advanced solid tumor such as melanoma, head and neck, liver or kidney cancer.

This sequence joins TRBV4-3 and TRBJ2-7; 10 bases are a match to TRBD1. CDR1 and CDR2 from the germline V gene are LGHNA and YSLEER. J was trimmed by 3 bases and V by 4 bases; bases with no gene match: 9. The CDR3 runs 16 residues. For the CDR3, the DNA is TGCGCCAGCAGCCTTCAAGCCGGGACAGGGGACTACGAGCAGTACTTC. Encoded protein: CASSLQAGTGDYEQYF.

V gene TRBV29-1 combines with J gene TRBJ1-2; no clear D gene. V lost 3 bases and J 0 bases, leaving 11 bases between the germline ends. The CDR3 covers 14 residues. CDR1 and CDR2 (germline): SQVTM, ANQGSEA. The CDR3 loop is CSVDGVGSNYGYTF. CDR3 bases: TGCAGCGTTGATGGGGTAGGGTCTAACTATGGCTACACCTTC.

The chain is built from TRBV19 and TRBJ2-2; 8 bases align to TRBD1. Germline V gene sequence: CDR1 LNHDA, CDR2 SQIVND (reference sequence). V lost 3 bases and J lost 7; bases outside the gene matches: 13. This CDR3 has 17 amino acids. Written as DNA, the CDR3 is TGTGCCAGTAGTATCAATAAGAACAGGGGGTCGGACGGGGAGCTGTTTTTT. It translates to CASSINKNRGSDGELFF.

J is TRBJ2-1 and V is TRBV7-6; TRBD2 matches at 7 bases. This CDR3 comprises 14 residues. The V segment lost 1 base and the J segment 3 bases; nucleotides outside the gene matches: 0. Germline V gives CDR1 SGHVS, CDR2 FNYEAQ. CDR3 sequence: CASSLGGGYNEQFF. CDR3 nucleotides: TGTGCCAGCAGCTTAGGGGGGGGCTACAATGAGCAGTTCTTC.

The chain carries TRBV5-1 and TRBJ1-5; D unclear. The CDR3 spans 14 residues. V lost 0 bases and J lost 1, with 5 bases in between. Germline V gene sequence: CDR1 SGHRS, CDR2 YFSETQ. As DNA, the CDR3 is TGCGCCAGCAGCTTGGGGGAAAGCAATCAGCCCCAGCATTTT. Amino acids: CASSLGESNQPQHF.

The chain employs TRBV2 and TRBJ2-5, with D possibly being TRBD2 (5 bases). In germline, CDR1 is SNHLY, CDR2 FYNNEI. This CDR3 has 12 residues. V lost 4 bases and J 7 bases, leaving 10 bases between the germline ends. In DNA, the CDR3 is TGTGCCAGCAGTGCCCTAGCTGGGACCCAGTACTTC. It is translated as CASSALAGTQYF.

In DNA form, the CDR3 reads TGTGCCAGCAGCGTAAACAGGGATGAGGCCTCTGGGGCCAACGTCCTGACTTTC. Its protein is CASSVNRDEASGANVLTF. This chain links TRBV9 with TRBJ2-6; D possibly corresponds to TRBD1 (6 bases). The CDR3 loop spans 18 amino acids. In germline, CDR1 is SGDLS, CDR2 YYNGEE. V lost 1 base to trimming and J lost 0 bases, with 14 bases between them.

The chain has TRBV19 and TRBJ2-3, with 9 bases identical to TRBD1. Germline values: CDR1 LNHDA, CDR2 SQIVND (reference sequence). J gave up 0 bases and V 4 bases, and 5 bases lay outside the gene matches. The CDR3 contains 16 residues. The CDR3 DNA sequence: TGTGCCAGTAGTAGCTTTACAGGGGGCAGCACAGATACGCAGTATTTT. Translating gives CASSSFTGGSTDTQYF.

This chain joins TRBV4-1 and TRBJ1-3, with 8 positions matching TRBD1. This CDR3 is built from 16 residues. The germline V gene has CDR1 MGHRA and CDR2 YSYEKL. Trimming at V came to 0 bases and at J to 1 base, leaving 2 bases not matched to a gene. CDR3 sequence: CASSQDWTGSGNTIYF. In DNA form, the CDR3 reads TGCGCCAGCAGCCAAGATTGGACAGGGTCTGGAAACACCATATATTTT.

The chain employs TRBV7-8 and TRBJ2-2; TRBD2 matches 13 bases. The CDR3 consists of 18 residues. Germline CDR1 is SGHVS and CDR2 is FQNEAQ. Losses at the gene ends were 4 bases for V and 5 bases for J; bases not matched to a gene: 10. The CDR3 loop is CASSSRVGTSGITGELFF. The DNA of the CDR3 is TGTGCCAGCAGCTCCAGGGTAGGGACTAGCGGGATAACCGGGGAGCTGTTTTTT. Variable domain in full (rest from reference TRBV7-8 and TRBJ2-2): GAGVSQSPRYKVAKRGQDVALRCDPISGHVSLFWYQQALGQGPEFLTYFQNEAQLDKSGLPSDRFFAERPEGSVSTLKIQRTQQEDSAVYLCASSSRVGTSGITGELFFGEGSRLTVL.

J is TRBJ2-7 and V is TRBV11-2; 9 bases match TRBD1. Looked up from germline, CDR1 is SGHAT and CDR2 is FQNNGV. The CDR3 totals 15 residues. V shed 5 bases, J shed 1 base, and the junction held 6 bases outside the gene matches. DNA for the CDR3: TGTGCCAGCAGCCCAGGACAGGGGACATCCTACGAGCAGTACTTC. It encodes CASSPGQGTSYEQYF.

The chain has TRBV7-9 and TRBJ1-2, with a weak D call TRBD1 (5 bases). The V gene lost 7 bases and the J gene lost 7 bases, with 19 bases spanning the gap. The length of the CDR3 is 14 residues. CDR1 SEHNR and CDR2 FQNEAQ come from the germline V gene (reference sequence). CDR3 coding DNA: TGTGCCAGCACAACTCCGGGACTGCTTTTTGGCTACACCTTC. It codes for CASTTPGLLFGYTF.

This rearrangement joins TRBV7-2 to TRBJ2-7; 8 bases map to TRBD1. Germline V CDR1 and CDR2: SGHTA, FQGNSA. V gave up 4 bases and J gave up 3 bases; unmatched junction bases: 5. This CDR3 is 14 amino acids long. As DNA, the CDR3 is TGTGCCAGCAGCTCCCGGGACAGGCGCTACGAGCAGTACTTC. This sequence encodes CASSSRDRRYEQYF.

The chain is built from TRBV27 and TRBJ1-5; D not resolved. V shed 4 bases and J shed 5 bases, with 0 bases lying between them. The germline CDR1 and CDR2 sequences are MNHEY and SMNVEV (reference sequence). The CDR3 sequence is 10 residues long. The CDR3 nucleotides read TGTGCCAGCAGTTATCAGCCCCAGCATTTT. Encoded protein: CASSYQPQHF.

This clone was observed a handful of times. This sequence joins TRBV6-5 and TRBJ1-2, with D perhaps TRBD1 (5 bases). Trimming took 8 bases from V and 6 from J, leaving 13 bases between them. Germline CDR1 reads MNHEY; CDR2 reads SVGAGI. The CDR3 loop spans 12 amino acids. Written as DNA, the CDR3 is TGTGCCAGCGGCTATAGGGGAGATGGCTACACCTTC. Its translation: CASGYRGDGYTF.

V gene TRBV7-2 combines with J gene TRBJ2-1; D gene ambiguous. The germline CDR1 and CDR2 sequences are SGHTA and FQGNSA. CDR3 size: 11 residues. The germline V and J ends were trimmed by 3 bases and 8 bases, with 5 bases remaining between them. The chain's CDR3 is CASSFLYEQFF. The CDR3 region has the DNA TGTGCCAGCAGCTTTTTATATGAGCAGTTCTTC. Full variable domain (rest looked up from reference TRBV7-2 and TRBJ2-1): GAGVSQSPSNKVTEKGKDVELRCDPISGHTALYWYRQSLGQGLEFLIYFQGNSAPDKSGLPSDRFSAERTGGSVSTLTIQRTQQEDSAVYLCASSFLYEQFFGPGTRLTVL.